This TCR beta chain was documented in a study of blood T cells in healthy people across ages. For the second PCR, which ran for 7 to 11 cycles, a sample-barcoded 5' primer and a J-beta primer mix were used. TCRdb reprocessed the 5' RACE reads with MiXCR, giving one entry per CDR3 protein. The data contain about 1,500,000 distinct CDR3 sequences, around 39% of them singletons. The CDR3 spans 19 residues. Per germline, CDR1 SEHNR and CDR2 FQNEAQ (reference sequence). J gave up 6 bases and V 5 bases, and 16 bases lay outside the gene matches. J is TRBJ2-3 and V is TRBV7-9; 14 nucleotides align to TRBD2. The source material was blood. This TCR derives from a woman younger than 30 in good health. The CDR3, as DNA: TGTGCCAGCAGCATGACCAAGACGACTAGCGGGGGGGCTTCGGATACGCAGTATTTT. As protein: CASSMTKTTSGGASDTQYF.